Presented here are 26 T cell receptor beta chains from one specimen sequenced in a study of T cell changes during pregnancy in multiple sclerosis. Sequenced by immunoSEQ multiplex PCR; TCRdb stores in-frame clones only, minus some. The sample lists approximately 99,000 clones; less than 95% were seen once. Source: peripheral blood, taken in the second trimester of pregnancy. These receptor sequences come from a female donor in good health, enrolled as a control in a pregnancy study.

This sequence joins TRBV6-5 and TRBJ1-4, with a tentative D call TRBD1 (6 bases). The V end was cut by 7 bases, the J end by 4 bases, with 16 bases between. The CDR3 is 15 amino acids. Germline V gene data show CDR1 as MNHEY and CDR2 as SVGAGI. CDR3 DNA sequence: TGTGCCAGCACCCAATTACAGGGATTTAATGAAAAACTGTTTTTT. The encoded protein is CASTQLQGFNEKLFF.

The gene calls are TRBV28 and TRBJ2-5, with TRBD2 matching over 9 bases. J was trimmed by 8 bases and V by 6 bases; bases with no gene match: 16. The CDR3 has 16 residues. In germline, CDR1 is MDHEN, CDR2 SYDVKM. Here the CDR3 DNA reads TGTGCCAGCAGATTCGGGCGGGAGGGCCGCTTTAAAACCCAGTACTTC. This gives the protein CASRFGREGRFKTQYF. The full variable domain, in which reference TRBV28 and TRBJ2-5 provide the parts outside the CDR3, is DVKVTQSSRYLVKRTGEKVFLECVQDMDHENMFWYRQDPGLGLRLIYFSYDVKMKEKGDIPEGYSVSREKKERFSLILESASTNQTSMYLCASRFGREGRFKTQYFGPGTRLLVL.

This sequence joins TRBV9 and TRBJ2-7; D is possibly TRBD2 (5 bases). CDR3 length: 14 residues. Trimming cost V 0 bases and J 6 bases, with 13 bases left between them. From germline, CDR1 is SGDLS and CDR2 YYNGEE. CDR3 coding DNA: TGTGCCAGCAGCGTAGCCCCAGAGGGTGGCGAGCAGTACTTC. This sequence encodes CASSVAPEGGEQYF.

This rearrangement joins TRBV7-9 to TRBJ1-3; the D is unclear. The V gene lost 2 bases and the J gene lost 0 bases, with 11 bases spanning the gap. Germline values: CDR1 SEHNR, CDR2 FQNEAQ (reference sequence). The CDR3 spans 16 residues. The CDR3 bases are TGTGCCAGCAGCTTAATTAGCCGCGACTCTGGAAACACCATATATTTT. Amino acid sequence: CASSLISRDSGNTIYF.

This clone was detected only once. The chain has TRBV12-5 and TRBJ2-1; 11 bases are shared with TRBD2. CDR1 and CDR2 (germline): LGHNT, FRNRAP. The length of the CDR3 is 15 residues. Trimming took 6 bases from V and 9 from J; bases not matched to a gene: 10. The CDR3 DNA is TGTGCTAGTGGCCCGGCTAGCGGGGGGTTAAGTGAGCAGTTCTTC. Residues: CASGPASGGLSEQFF. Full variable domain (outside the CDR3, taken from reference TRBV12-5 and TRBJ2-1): DARVTQTPRHKVTEMGQEVTMRCQPILGHNTVFWYRQTMMQGLELLAYFRNRAPLDDSGMPKDRFSAEMPDATLATLKIQPSEPRDSAVYFCASGPASGGLSEQFFGPGTRLTVL.

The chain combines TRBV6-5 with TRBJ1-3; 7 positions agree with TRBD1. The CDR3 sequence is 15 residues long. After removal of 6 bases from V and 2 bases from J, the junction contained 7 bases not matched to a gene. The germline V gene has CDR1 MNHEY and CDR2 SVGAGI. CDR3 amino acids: CASSEPGGAGNTIYF. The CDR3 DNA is TGTGCCAGCAGCGAACCAGGGGGAGCTGGAAACACCATATATTTT.

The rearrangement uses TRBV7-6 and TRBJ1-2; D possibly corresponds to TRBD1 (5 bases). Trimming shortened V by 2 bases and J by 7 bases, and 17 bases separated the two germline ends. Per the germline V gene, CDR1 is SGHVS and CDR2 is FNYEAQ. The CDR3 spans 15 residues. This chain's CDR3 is CASSLNEDTGGGYTF. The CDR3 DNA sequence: TGTGCCAGCAGCTTAAATGAGGACACCGGCGGTGGCTACACCTTC.

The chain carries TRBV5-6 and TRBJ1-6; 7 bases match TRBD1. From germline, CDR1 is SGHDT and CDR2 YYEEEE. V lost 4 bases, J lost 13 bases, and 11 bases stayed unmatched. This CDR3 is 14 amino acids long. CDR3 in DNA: TGTGCCAGCAGCCTCAGGGGGTTTACGTCGCCCCTCCACTTT. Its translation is CASSLRGFTSPLHF.

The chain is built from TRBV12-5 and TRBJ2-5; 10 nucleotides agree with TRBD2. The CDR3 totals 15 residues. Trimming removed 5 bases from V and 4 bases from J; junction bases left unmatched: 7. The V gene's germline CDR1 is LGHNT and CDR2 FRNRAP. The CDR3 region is CASGPGTSEGETQYF. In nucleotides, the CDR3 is TGTGCTAGTGGTCCCGGGACTAGCGAGGGAGAGACCCAGTACTTC.

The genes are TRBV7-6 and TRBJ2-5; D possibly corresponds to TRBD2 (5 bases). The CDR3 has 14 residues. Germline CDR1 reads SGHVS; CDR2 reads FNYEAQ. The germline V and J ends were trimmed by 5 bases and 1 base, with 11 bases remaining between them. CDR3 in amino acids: CASSPAVRQETQYF. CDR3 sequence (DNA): TGTGCCAGCAGCCCAGCGGTTCGCCAAGAGACCCAGTACTTC.

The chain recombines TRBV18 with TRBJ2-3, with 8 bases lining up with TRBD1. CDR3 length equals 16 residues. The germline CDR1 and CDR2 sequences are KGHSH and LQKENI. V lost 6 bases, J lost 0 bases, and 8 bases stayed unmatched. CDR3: CASSQQTGASTDTQYF. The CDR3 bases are TGTGCCAGCTCCCAACAGACAGGGGCCAGCACAGATACGCAGTATTTT.

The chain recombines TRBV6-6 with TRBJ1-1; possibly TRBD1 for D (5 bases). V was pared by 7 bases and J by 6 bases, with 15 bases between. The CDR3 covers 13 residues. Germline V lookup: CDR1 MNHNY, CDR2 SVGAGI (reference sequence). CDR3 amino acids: CASKTSQGAEAFF. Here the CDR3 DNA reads TGTGCCAGCAAGACCTCCCAGGGTGCTGAAGCTTTCTTT.

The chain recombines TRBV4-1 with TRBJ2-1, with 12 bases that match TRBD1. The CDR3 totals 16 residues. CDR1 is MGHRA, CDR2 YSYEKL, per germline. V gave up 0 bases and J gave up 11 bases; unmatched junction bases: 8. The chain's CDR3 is CASSQDSGQGAWKQFF. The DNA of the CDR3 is TGCGCCAGCAGCCAAGATTCGGGACAGGGGGCGTGGAAGCAGTTCTTC.

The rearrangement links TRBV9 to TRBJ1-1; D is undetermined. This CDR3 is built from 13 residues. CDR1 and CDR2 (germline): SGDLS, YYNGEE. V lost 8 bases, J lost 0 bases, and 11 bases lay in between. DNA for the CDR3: TGTGCCAGTACCGGGAATATGAACACTGAAGCTTTCTTT. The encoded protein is CASTGNMNTEAFF.

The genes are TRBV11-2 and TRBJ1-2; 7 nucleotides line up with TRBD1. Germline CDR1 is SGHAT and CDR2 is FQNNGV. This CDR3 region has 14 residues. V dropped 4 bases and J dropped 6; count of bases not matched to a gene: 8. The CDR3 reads CASSYSPTGNGYTF. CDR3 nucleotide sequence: TGTGCCAGCAGCTACTCCCCGACAGGGAATGGCTACACCTTC.

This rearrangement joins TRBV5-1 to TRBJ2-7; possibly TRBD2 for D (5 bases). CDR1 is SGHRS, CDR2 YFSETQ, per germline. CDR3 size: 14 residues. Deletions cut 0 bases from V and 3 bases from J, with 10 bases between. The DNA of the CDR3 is TGCGCCAGCAGCTTGGCAAGCGGCCGCTACGAGCAGTACTTC. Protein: CASSLASGRYEQYF.

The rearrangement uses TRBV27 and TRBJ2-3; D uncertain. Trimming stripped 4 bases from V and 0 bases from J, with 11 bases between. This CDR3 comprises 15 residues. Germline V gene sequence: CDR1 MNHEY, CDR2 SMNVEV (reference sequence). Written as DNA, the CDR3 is TGTGCCAGCAGTTCTTACGGTTCTAGCACAGATACGCAGTATTTT. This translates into CASSSYGSSTDTQYF.

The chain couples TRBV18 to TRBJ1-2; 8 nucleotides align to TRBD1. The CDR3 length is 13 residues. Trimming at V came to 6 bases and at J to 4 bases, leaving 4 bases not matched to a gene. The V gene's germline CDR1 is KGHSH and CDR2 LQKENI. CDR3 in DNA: TGTGCCAGCTCGCCAGGGACAGGCTATGGCTACACCTTC. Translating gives CASSPGTGYGYTF.

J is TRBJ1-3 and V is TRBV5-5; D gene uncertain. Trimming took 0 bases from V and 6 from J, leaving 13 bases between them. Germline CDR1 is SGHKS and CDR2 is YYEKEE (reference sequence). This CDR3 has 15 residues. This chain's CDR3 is CASSLAVGTLNTIYF. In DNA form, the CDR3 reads TGTGCCAGCAGCTTGGCCGTGGGCACTTTAAACACCATATATTTT.

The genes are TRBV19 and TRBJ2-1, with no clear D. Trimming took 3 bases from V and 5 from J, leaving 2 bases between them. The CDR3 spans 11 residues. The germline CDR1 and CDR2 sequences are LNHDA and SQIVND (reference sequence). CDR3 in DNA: TGTGCCAGTAGTATCAACAATGAGCAGTTCTTC. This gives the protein CASSINNEQFF.

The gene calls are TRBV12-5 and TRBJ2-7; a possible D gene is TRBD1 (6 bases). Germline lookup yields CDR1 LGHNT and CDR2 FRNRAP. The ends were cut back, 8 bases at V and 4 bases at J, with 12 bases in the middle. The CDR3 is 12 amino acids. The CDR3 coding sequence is TGTGCTAGTAGACAGGTTGTTTACGAGCAGTACTTC. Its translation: CASRQVVYEQYF.

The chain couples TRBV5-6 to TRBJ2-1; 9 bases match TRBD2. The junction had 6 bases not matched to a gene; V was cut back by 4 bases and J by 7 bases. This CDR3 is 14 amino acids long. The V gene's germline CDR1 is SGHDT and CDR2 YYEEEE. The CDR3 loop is CASSGASGTNEQFF. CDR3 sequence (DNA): TGTGCCAGCAGCGGCGCTAGCGGGACTAATGAGCAGTTCTTC.

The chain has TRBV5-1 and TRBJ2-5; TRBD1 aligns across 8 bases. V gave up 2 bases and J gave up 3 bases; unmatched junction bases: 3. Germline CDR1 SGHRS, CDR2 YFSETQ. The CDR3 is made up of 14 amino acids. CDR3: CASSFDRGKETQYF. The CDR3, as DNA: TGCGCCAGCAGCTTTGACAGGGGAAAAGAGACCCAGTACTTC.

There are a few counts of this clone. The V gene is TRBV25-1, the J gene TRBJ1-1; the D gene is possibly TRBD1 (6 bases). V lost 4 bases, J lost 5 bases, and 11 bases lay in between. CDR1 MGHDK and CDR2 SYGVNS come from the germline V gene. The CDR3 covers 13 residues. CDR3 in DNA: TGTGCCAGCAGTGCGGGGGGCTGGACTGAAGCTTTCTTT. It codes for CASSAGGWTEAFF.

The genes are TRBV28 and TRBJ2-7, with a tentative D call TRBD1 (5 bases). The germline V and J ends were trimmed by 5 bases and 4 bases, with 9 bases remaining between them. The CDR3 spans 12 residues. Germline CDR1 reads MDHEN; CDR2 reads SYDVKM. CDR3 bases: TGTGCCAGCAGTACCCAGGGATACGAGCAGTACTTC. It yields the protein CASSTQGYEQYF.

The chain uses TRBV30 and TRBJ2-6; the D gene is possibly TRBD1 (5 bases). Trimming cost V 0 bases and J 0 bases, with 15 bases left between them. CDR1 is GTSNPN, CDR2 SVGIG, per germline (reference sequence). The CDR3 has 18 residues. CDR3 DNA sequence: TGTGCCTGGAGTGTACAAGGGGCAGGCGACTCTGGGGCCAACGTCCTGACTTTC. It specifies CAWSVQGAGDSGANVLTF.